The next 20 T cell receptor beta chains were all read from a single sample in a study of cytomegalovirus exposure and HLA in healthy donors. With 60 Vbeta and 13 Jbeta primers, the PCR was carried out. Using immunoSEQ multiplex PCR, the repertoire was profiled, and TCRdb retains in-frame clones only, with some absent. The sample gives about 110,000 clones, over 70% of which show up once; 4% to 4.5% is in the top ten. Sequencing was carried out using PBMCs. The receptors shown here come from a woman aged 40 to 50 in good health and CMV-seropositive.

This clone was seen only once. This chain uses TRBV28 with TRBJ1-2, with unresolved D. Germline-derived CDR1 and CDR2 are MDHEN and SYDVKM. The CDR3 is made up of 15 amino acids. Trimming left V 7 bases short and J 0 bases short, with 15 bases between. The CDR3 region is CASTPVSPANYGYTF. Written as DNA, the CDR3 is TGTGCCAGCACTCCGGTATCGCCGGCTAACTATGGCTACACCTTC.

The V gene is TRBV6-6, the J gene TRBJ1-1, with 7 positions matching TRBD1. The germline gives CDR1 MNHNY, CDR2 SVGAGI (reference sequence). V was clipped by 6 bases and J by 4 bases; unmatched bases: 11. This CDR3 spans 15 amino acids. The CDR3 spells CASRPGQGVGTEAFF. In nucleotides, the CDR3 is TGTGCCAGCAGGCCCGGGCAGGGGGTCGGCACTGAAGCTTTCTTT.

This clone was seen once. This chain uses TRBV2 with TRBJ2-1, with 10 bases matching TRBD2. The CDR3 is made up of 17 amino acids. Germline V gene sequence: CDR1 SNHLY, CDR2 FYNNEI. Germline trimming cut 3 bases from V and 0 bases from J; bases unmatched to any gene: 5. The CDR3 DNA reads as TGTGCCAGCAGTGATTTACTAGCGGGAACCTCCTACAATGAGCAGTTCTTC. Encoded protein: CASSDLLAGTSYNEQFF.

The V gene is TRBV19, the J gene TRBJ1-2, with 8 bases aligning to TRBD1. The CDR3 extends over 15 amino acids. Per the germline V gene, CDR1 is LNHDA and CDR2 is SQIVND (reference sequence). Trimming at V came to 8 bases and at J to 7 bases, leaving 15 bases not matched to a gene. CDR3: CASGGERQGASGYTF. Written as DNA, the CDR3 is TGTGCCAGTGGGGGGGAAAGGCAGGGGGCGTCTGGCTACACCTTC.

V is TRBV7-3 and J is TRBJ2-7; the match to TRBD2 covers 10 bases. Trimming removed 5 bases from V and 6 bases from J; junction bases left unmatched: 7. Germline CDR1 is SGHTA and CDR2 is FQGTGA. The CDR3 contains 14 residues. This chain's CDR3 is CASSPIAGGTEQYF. Here the CDR3 DNA reads TGTGCCAGCAGCCCGATAGCGGGGGGTACCGAGCAGTACTTC.

This clone turned up a few times. The chain recombines TRBV29-1 with TRBJ1-5; unclear D gene. Trimming shortened V by 5 bases and J by 1 base, and 12 bases separated the two germline ends. CDR3 length: 14 amino acids. Germline V gene sequence: CDR1 SQVTM, CDR2 ANQGSEA. This CDR3 reads CSVSGSGSNQPQHF. The CDR3 DNA sequence: TGCAGCGTTTCAGGTAGCGGGAGCAATCAGCCCCAGCATTTT.

This clone was detected only a few times. The chain carries TRBV29-1 and TRBJ1-2, with D maybe TRBD1 (6 bases). This CDR3 is 13 amino acids long. V lost 5 bases and J lost 3, with 13 bases in between. Germline V CDR1 and CDR2: SQVTM, ANQGSEA. DNA of the CDR3: TGCAGCGTTTTACAGGGTTGGGACTATGGCTACACCTTC. Translation gives CSVLQGWDYGYTF.

The chain employs TRBV11-3 and TRBJ2-7; maybe TRBD2 (5 bases). V shed 4 bases and J shed 6 bases, with 13 bases lying between them. This CDR3 comprises 13 residues. Germline CDR1 is SGHNT and CDR2 is YENEEA. This CDR3 is CASSSGFHGEQYF. The CDR3 nucleotides are TGTGCCAGCAGCTCGGGATTTCATGGCGAGCAGTACTTC.

J is TRBJ1-6 and V is TRBV6-4, with D maybe TRBD1 (5 bases). V dropped 8 bases and J dropped 7 bases, with 15 bases sitting between them. CDR1 is MRHNA, CDR2 SNTAGT, per germline. The CDR3 loop spans 14 amino acids. The CDR3 loop reads CASRRSGGNSPLHF. The CDR3 coding sequence is TGTGCCAGCCGTCGGTCCGGGGGGAATTCACCCCTCCACTTT.

The chain joins TRBV6-6 to TRBJ2-7, with TRBD1 identical over 10 bases. Germline assignment: CDR1 MNHNY and CDR2 SVGAGI (reference sequence). The CDR3 runs to 12 residues. J lost 3 bases, V lost 11 bases, and 4 bases had no gene match. CDR3 coding DNA: TGTGCCGGCGGACAGGGGGGCTACGAGCAGTACTTC. Its translation: CAGGQGGYEQYF.

CDR3 nucleotide sequence: TGTGCCATCAGTGACGCGCAGGTTAATTCACCCCTCCACTTT. As protein: CAISDAQVNSPLHF. The V call is TRBV10-3, the J call TRBJ1-6; the D is unclear. V lost 3 bases and J lost 6, with 9 bases in between. Germline-derived CDR1 and CDR2 are ENHRY and SYGVKD. There are 14 residues in the CDR3.

V usage is TRBV6-6 and J usage is TRBJ1-5; 9 positions match TRBD1. The CDR3 is 14 amino acids. The germline CDR1 and CDR2 sequences are MNHNY and SVGAGI (reference sequence). V shed 8 bases and J 7 bases; nucleotides not matched to a gene: 9. Here the CDR3 DNA reads TGTGCCAGCGGGATAACAGGGGGCGACCAGCCCCAGCATTTT. Encoded protein: CASGITGGDQPQHF.

This clone was detected only a few times. V gene TRBV7-9 combines with J gene TRBJ1-3; possibly TRBD1 for D (5 bases). With 0 bases removed from V and 0 bases from J, the gap between germline ends came to 12 bases. CDR1 is SEHNR and CDR2 is FQNEAQ in the germline V gene (reference sequence). The CDR3 loop spans 17 amino acids. The DNA for the CDR3 is TGTGCCAGCAGCTTAGCGACGGGCGGGGGCTCTGGAAACACCATATATTTT. This sequence encodes CASSLATGGGSGNTIYF.

The chain couples TRBV7-3 to TRBJ2-7; possible D gene TRBD1, 6 bases. This CDR3 region has 15 residues. The germline CDR1 and CDR2 sequences are SGHTA and FQGTGA. V was pared by 5 bases and J by 3 bases, with 17 bases between. The CDR3 protein is CASSLSPGDGYEQYF. CDR3 DNA sequence: TGTGCCAGCAGCCTCTCCCCAGGGGACGGCTACGAGCAGTACTTC. Full variable domain (outside the CDR3, taken from reference TRBV7-3 and TRBJ2-7): GAGVSQTPSNKVTEKGKYVELRCDPISGHTALYWYRQSLGQGPEFLIYFQGTGAADDSGLPNDRFFAVRPEGSVSTLKIQRTERGDSAVYLCASSLSPGDGYEQYFGPGTRLTVT.

J is TRBJ2-7 and V is TRBV5-1; D is unclear. Germline-derived CDR1 and CDR2 are SGHRS and YFSETQ. Trimming shortened V by 0 bases and J by 2 bases, and 6 bases separated the two germline ends. The CDR3 runs 13 residues. CDR3 loop: CASSLDRAYEQYF. In DNA form, the CDR3 reads TGCGCCAGCAGCTTGGACCGCGCCTACGAGCAGTACTTC.

The rearrangement links TRBV7-2 to TRBJ2-5; TRBD1 is a possible D gene (5 bases). Germline V gene lookup returns CDR1 SGHTA and CDR2 FQGNSA. The CDR3 extends over 15 amino acids. V lost 1 base and J lost 1, with 10 bases in between. The CDR3 DNA reads as TGTGCCAGCAGCTTAGTTGTCGACAGCCAAGAGACCCAGTACTTC. Protein product: CASSLVVDSQETQYF.

The rearrangement uses TRBV5-1 and TRBJ2-3; 9 nucleotides align to TRBD1. After removal of 0 bases from V and 1 base from J, the junction contained 12 bases not matched to a gene. Germline-derived CDR1 and CDR2 are SGHRS and YFSETQ. The CDR3 sequence is 19 residues long. This chain's CDR3 is CASSLGGPQGAKGTDTQYF. In DNA form, the CDR3 reads TGCGCCAGCAGCTTGGGGGGTCCACAGGGGGCGAAGGGCACAGATACGCAGTATTTT.

This chain connects TRBV13 to TRBJ2-7; D unresolved. Germline V CDR1 and CDR2: PRHDT, FYEKMQ (reference sequence). The CDR3 covers 15 residues. With 5 bases removed from V and 0 bases from J, the gap between germline ends came to 14 bases. The CDR3, as DNA: TGTGCCAGCAGCCTTCAGACTCGTAGCTCCTACGAGCAGTACTTC. The encoded protein is CASSLQTRSSYEQYF.

The chain combines TRBV7-9 with TRBJ2-1, with TRBD1 as a possible D gene (5 bases). V was clipped by 7 bases and J by 7 bases, with 14 bases between them. In germline, CDR1 is SEHNR, CDR2 FQNEAQ (reference sequence). This CDR3 has 13 amino acids. As DNA, the CDR3 is TGTGCCAGCACAAAGGGGTCCTTAAATGAGCAGTTCTTC. This gives the protein CASTKGSLNEQFF.

This clone has a handful of counts. The chain couples TRBV4-1 to TRBJ2-7; TRBD2 is a possible D gene (7 bases). Germline CDR1 is MGHRA and CDR2 is YSYEKL. Trimming took off 2 bases at V and 2 bases at J, with 13 bases between the two ends. The CDR3 runs to 15 residues. This CDR3 reads CASSQPAGQPYEQYF. Written as DNA, the CDR3 is TGCGCCAGCAGCCAACCAGCGGGACAACCCTACGAGCAGTACTTC.